The 25 T cell receptor beta chains given below trace back to one sample, sequenced in a study of blood T cell repertoires in COVID-19 (dated by TCRdb to the early 2020s). Libraries were constructed by the immunoSEQ multiplex PCR assay. TCRdb provides this immuneACCESS table in a form limited to in-frame rearrangements. Some clones are lacking; in checked studies, under half of them reflect an unresolved V gene, and why the rest are absent is not known. This sample lists 100,000 to 150,000 clones; around 76% were detected once. The ten biggest clones cover roughly 5% of the sample. Sequenced sample: peripheral blood. All receptors come from a man aged 60 to 69 with acute or convalescent COVID-19.

The chain combines TRBV6-4 with TRBJ1-2; 8 bases line up with TRBD1. This CDR3 region has 13 residues. Germline loops: CDR1 MRHNA, CDR2 SNTAGT. The J segment lost 7 bases and the V segment lost 4 bases, leaving 5 bases of the junction unmatched. The CDR3 DNA is TGTGCCAGCAGTGGGACAGGGCAGGGTGGCTACACCTTC. It yields the protein CASSGTGQGGYTF.

V usage is TRBV2 and J usage is TRBJ2-4; 7 nucleotides agree with TRBD1. CDR1 is SNHLY, CDR2 FYNNEI, per germline. The CDR3 spans 15 residues. Losses at the gene ends were 8 bases for V and 0 bases for J; bases not matched to a gene: 7. CDR3 nucleotides: TGTGCCAGCCAAGGACAGGCGGTAGCCAAAAACATTCAGTACTTC. It encodes CASQGQAVAKNIQYF.

V usage is TRBV3-1 (or the pseudogene TRBV3-2) and J usage is TRBJ1-1, with a tentative D call TRBD1 (5 bases). V dropped 6 bases and J dropped 4 bases, with 12 bases sitting between them. This CDR3 has 13 residues. Germline V lookup: CDR1 LGHDT, CDR2 YNNKEL (reference sequence). The CDR3 is CASRRGEGTEAFF. CDR3 nucleotide sequence: TGTGCCAGCAGGCGGGGGGAGGGCACTGAAGCTTTCTTT.

This chain links TRBV28 with TRBJ1-1; a weak D match, TRBD1 (5 bases). Trimming pared 5 bases from V and 0 bases from J, leaving 13 bases between. The CDR3 consists of 15 residues. Per the germline V gene, CDR1 is MDHEN and CDR2 is SYDVKM. CDR3 in amino acids: CASSPPTDLNTEAFF. The CDR3 DNA reads as TGTGCCAGCAGTCCACCGACAGACTTGAACACTGAAGCTTTCTTT.

This clone was observed a single time. V usage is TRBV7-3 and J usage is TRBJ2-1, with 7 nucleotides matching TRBD2. Looked up from germline, CDR1 is SGHTA and CDR2 is FQGTGA. Trimming at V came to 1 base and at J to 5 bases, leaving 5 bases not matched to a gene. The length of the CDR3 is 15 residues. The CDR3 sequence: CASSLIPGGDNEQFF. The CDR3 DNA reads as TGTGCCAGCAGCTTAATCCCTGGGGGGGACAATGAGCAGTTCTTC.

As for this clone: The same CDR3 can be traced to other DNA sequences in this sample. This sequence joins TRBV5-1 and TRBJ2-7, with 8 nucleotides matching TRBD1. From germline, CDR1 is SGHRS and CDR2 YFSETQ. The length of the CDR3 is 12 residues. With V trimmed by 4 bases and J by 5 bases, 2 bases remained unmatched. CDR3 sequence: CASSLDRDEQYF. CDR3 in DNA: TGCGCCAGCAGCCTGGACAGGGACGAGCAGTACTTC. The whole variable domain, remainder taken from reference TRBV5-1 and TRBJ2-7, is KAGVTQTPRYLIKTRGQQVTLSCSPISGHRSVSWYQQTPGQGLQFLFEYFSETQRNKGNFPGRFSGRQFSNSRSEMNVSTLELGDSALYLCASSLDRDEQYFGPGTRLTVT.

V usage is TRBV10-2 and J usage is TRBJ2-1; 9 nucleotides line up with TRBD2. The V gene's germline CDR1 is WSHSY and CDR2 SAAADI. The CDR3 runs 14 residues. Losses at the gene ends were 6 bases for V and 0 bases for J; bases not matched to a gene: 0. CDR3 in amino acids: CASRTSGSYNEQFF. Here the CDR3 DNA reads TGCGCCAGCAGGACTAGCGGCTCCTACAATGAGCAGTTCTTC.

The chain links TRBV11-2 to TRBJ2-4; D is ambiguous. The CDR3 runs 17 residues. Germline CDR1 and CDR2: SGHAT and FQNNGV. Between the trimmed V and J ends, which lost 0 bases and 0 bases, there was a span of 12 bases. The CDR3 loop is CASSLDQTLLAKNIQYF. The CDR3 DNA sequence: TGTGCCAGCAGCTTAGATCAGACTCTCCTAGCCAAAAACATTCAGTACTTC.

The chain is built from TRBV19 and TRBJ2-1; 11 bases fit TRBD2. The germline V gene has CDR1 LNHDA and CDR2 SQIVND (reference sequence). CDR3 length: 15 residues. The V gene end was trimmed by 7 bases and the J gene end by 2 bases; junction bases not matched to a gene: 4. CDR3 region: CASTLAGGPYNEQFF. In DNA, the CDR3 is TGTGCCAGTACCCTAGCGGGGGGACCCTACAATGAGCAGTTCTTC. The full variable domain, rest sourced from reference TRBV19 and TRBJ2-1, is DGGITQSPKYLFRKEGQNVTLSCEQNLNHDAMYWYRQDPGQGLRLIYYSQIVNDFQKGDIAEGYSVSREKKESFPLTVTSAQKNPTAFYLCASTLAGGPYNEQFFGPGTRLTVL.

This rearrangement joins TRBV7-6 to TRBJ1-6, with D possibly matching TRBD1 (6 bases). Germline values: CDR1 SGHVS, CDR2 FNYEAQ. This CDR3 comprises 15 residues. V was pared by 5 bases and J by 7 bases, with 15 bases between. This CDR3 is CASSPLAGANSPLHF. CDR3 bases: TGTGCCAGCAGCCCCCTGGCAGGGGCGAATTCACCCCTCCACTTT.

CDR3 sequence: CASRINRRPGNTIYF. The CDR3, as DNA: TGTGCCAGCAGAATTAATAGGAGGCCTGGAAACACCATATATTTT. The rearrangement links TRBV6-5 to TRBJ1-3; D gene ambiguous. The germline CDR1 and CDR2 sequences are MNHEY and SVGAGI. The ends were cut back, 6 bases at V and 2 bases at J, with 14 bases in the middle. The length of the CDR3 is 15 residues.

The CDR3 sequence is CASSYPSRGAVGELFF. The CDR3 DNA follows: TGTGCCAGCAGTTACCCCTCCCGGGGGGCTGTCGGGGAGCTGTTTTTT. This chain connects TRBV6-6 to TRBJ2-2; D might be TRBD2 (7 bases). Germline V CDR1 and CDR2: MNHNY, SVGAGI (reference sequence). V shed 2 bases and J shed 7 bases, with 17 bases lying between them. CDR3 length: 16 amino acids.

The chain joins TRBV19 to TRBJ2-7, with D possibly TRBD1 on 5 matching bases. The CDR3 extends over 12 amino acids. Trimming stripped 3 bases from V and 4 bases from J, with 7 bases between. Germline V lookup: CDR1 LNHDA, CDR2 SQIVND (reference sequence). CDR3 sequence: CASSIQGYEQYF. CDR3 in DNA: TGTGCCAGTAGTATCCAGGGTTACGAGCAGTACTTC.

The gene calls are TRBV4-1 and TRBJ2-3, with D possibly being TRBD1 (5 bases). The V end was cut by 6 bases, the J end by 2 bases, with 15 bases between. Germline loops: CDR1 MGHRA, CDR2 YSYEKL. The CDR3 covers 15 residues. The CDR3, as DNA: TGCGCCAGCAGTCCTGGCGACAGAAACACAGATACGCAGTATTTT. The encoded protein is CASSPGDRNTDTQYF.

The rearrangement links TRBV19 to TRBJ2-5; no definite D call. Germline V gene sequence: CDR1 LNHDA, CDR2 SQIVND (reference sequence). CDR3 length: 13 residues. With 6 bases removed from V and 4 bases from J, the gap between germline ends came to 12 bases. This CDR3 reads CASSKTRSETQYF. In DNA form, the CDR3 reads TGTGCCAGTAGCAAAACGCGGTCAGAGACCCAGTACTTC. Filled out from reference TRBV19 and TRBJ2-5, the complete variable domain reads DGGITQSPKYLFRKEGQNVTLSCEQNLNHDAMYWYRQDPGQGLRLIYYSQIVNDFQKGDIAEGYSVSREKKESFPLTVTSAQKNPTAFYLCASSKTRSETQYFGPGTRLLVL.

This chain links TRBV29-1 with TRBJ2-1, with TRBD2 identical over 7 bases. The V gene's germline CDR1 is SQVTM and CDR2 ANQGSEA. The CDR3 totals 16 residues. V shed 2 bases, J shed 9 bases, and the junction held 16 bases outside the gene matches. The CDR3 region is CSVERQAGKTKGEQFF. The CDR3 DNA follows: TGCAGCGTTGAAAGGCAAGCGGGAAAGACGAAAGGTGAGCAGTTCTTC.

This chain's CDR3 is CASSQQGAPPDTQYF. The DNA for the CDR3 is TGTGCCAGCAGTCAACAGGGGGCGCCCCCAGATACGCAGTATTTT. The gene calls are TRBV6-5 and TRBJ2-3; 9 bases match TRBD1. Looked up from germline, CDR1 is MNHEY and CDR2 is SVGAGI. The CDR3 length is 15 residues. Unmatched junction bases numbered 7, after V lost 5 bases and J lost 4 bases.

This clone was seen more than once but under ten times. This sample also contains other DNA sequences that code for the same CDR3. The gene calls are TRBV6-1 and TRBJ2-2, with 12 bases aligning to TRBD2. With V trimmed by 2 bases and J by 6 bases, 1 base remained unmatched. The CDR3 totals 15 residues. CDR1 MNHNS and CDR2 SASEGT come from the germline V gene. The CDR3 here is CASSELAGGPGELFF. The CDR3 DNA sequence: TGTGCCAGCAGTGAACTAGCGGGGGGGCCCGGGGAGCTGTTTTTT.

The chain links TRBV14 to TRBJ1-2; possible D gene TRBD1, 5 bases. Germline CDR1 SGHDN, CDR2 FVKESK. V gave up 0 bases and J gave up 10 bases, with 15 bases separating them. This CDR3 region has 14 residues. CDR3 amino acids: CASSQDQGLPPYTF. The CDR3 DNA follows: TGTGCCAGCAGCCAAGACCAGGGACTCCCACCCTACACCTTC.

The CDR3 region has the DNA TGCGCCAGCAGCTTGGTTGCTAGCGGGGAGGCTGACGAGCAGTACTTC. This codes for CASSLVASGEADEQYF. This chain joins TRBV5-1 and TRBJ2-7; 9 bases fit TRBD2. The CDR3 is 16 amino acids. CDR1 and CDR2 from the germline V gene are SGHRS and YFSETQ. J gave up 5 bases and V 0 bases, and 9 bases lay outside the gene matches.

This chain uses TRBV19 with TRBJ1-2; D is unclear. The CDR3 is 16 amino acids. In germline, CDR1 is LNHDA, CDR2 SQIVND (reference sequence). With 1 base removed from V and 0 bases from J, the gap between germline ends came to 12 bases. CDR3 protein: CASSIAPHGPNYGYTF. DNA for the CDR3: TGTGCCAGTAGTATAGCCCCACATGGGCCTAACTATGGCTACACCTTC.

The chain combines TRBV7-9 with TRBJ2-1; 7 bases are shared with TRBD1. The CDR3 totals 15 residues. Germline loops: CDR1 SEHNR, CDR2 FQNEAQ (reference sequence). The V segment lost 6 bases and the J segment 3 bases; nucleotides outside the gene matches: 8. The CDR3 spells CASRQTTGVYNEQFF. In nucleotides, the CDR3 is TGTGCCAGCAGACAAACTACAGGGGTCTACAATGAGCAGTTCTTC. The entire variable domain, with the rest obtained from reference TRBV7-9 and TRBJ2-1, is as follows: DTGVSQNPRHKITKRGQNVTFRCDPISEHNRLYWYRQTLGQGPEFLTYFQNEAQLEKSRLLSDRFSAERPKGSFSTLEIQRTEQGDSAMYLCASRQTTGVYNEQFFGPGTRLTVL.

The chain carries TRBV14 and TRBJ2-1; 9 bases map to TRBD1. The CDR3 has 15 amino acids. Germline loops: CDR1 SGHDN, CDR2 FVKESK. V lost 2 bases and J lost 7; bases outside the gene matches: 6. CDR3 protein: CASSQLGQGLNEQFF. The CDR3 DNA sequence: TGTGCCAGCAGCCAATTGGGACAGGGATTGAATGAGCAGTTCTTC.

The gene calls are TRBV25-1 and TRBJ1-1, with D uncertain. In germline, CDR1 is MGHDK, CDR2 SYGVNS. The CDR3 is made up of 14 amino acids. Trimming stripped 2 bases from V and 3 bases from J, with 10 bases between. The CDR3 region has the DNA TGTGCCAGCAGTGAAACGGGAAGGGACACTGAAGCTTTCTTT. It encodes CASSETGRDTEAFF.

The chain recombines TRBV27 with TRBJ2-4; no firm D call. From germline, CDR1 is MNHEY and CDR2 SMNVEV (reference sequence). V was trimmed by 0 bases and J by 6 bases, leaving 9 bases between them. There are 14 residues in the CDR3. CDR3 sequence (DNA): TGTGCCAGCAGTTTATCACGAGTTGCAAACATTCAGTACTTC. Residues: CASSLSRVANIQYF.